Reported below is one TCR beta chain. Its antigen is still unknown. Measured with immunoSEQ multiplex PCR; TCRdb has only the in-frame clones, and not every one. The table shows 1.5 million to 2.5 million clones, with over 85% occurring only once. This record belongs to a study of shared clonotypes between healthy human individuals. Findings of the study overall: At large depth, rarefaction still showed sorted-subset sequencing to be incomplete.

Germline V gene sequence: CDR1 PRHDT, CDR2 FYEKMQ (reference sequence). V was cut by 3 bases and J by 3 bases, with 6 bases left in between. The CDR3 sequence is 14 residues long. Naive CD8 cells were CD45RO-negative, positively selected for CCR7, excluding terminally differentiated effector memory CD45RA+ cells. The rearrangement uses TRBV13 and TRBJ1-6; D gene ambiguous. Sequencing was carried out using naive CD8+ T cells sorted from blood. The source of this sequence is a man aged 18 to 35 in good health. The CDR3 nucleotides are TGTGCCAGCAGCTTGGGCCTCTATAATTCACCCCTCCACTTT. Its translation is CASSLGLYNSPLHF.